Listed here are 21 T cell receptor beta chains from one sample, sequenced in a study of T cells in Graves' hyperthyroidism and ophthalmopathy. RNA transcripts gave rise to amplified TCR beta CDR3 regions. During a first-round RT-PCR of the TCR CDR3, the HTBI primer set was used. TCRdb passed the multiplex PCR reads through MiXCR, listing each CDR3 protein once. The sample consists of about 160,000 distinct CDR3 sequences, roughly 10% of them appearing once. The sequencing input was blood. All receptors come from a young woman with Graves' hyperthyroidism that later progressed to Graves' ophthalmopathy.

This clonotype was observed many times. The gene calls are TRBV11-2 and TRBJ2-2; the match to TRBD2 covers 13 bases. The CDR3 has 16 amino acids. V trimming: 5 bases; J trimming: 7 bases; junction bases outside the gene matches: 7. Germline V lookup: CDR1 SGHAT, CDR2 FQNNGV. CDR3 residues: CASSPLAGGQGGELFF. The DNA of the CDR3 is TGTGCCAGCAGCCCACTAGCGGGAGGGCAAGGCGGGGAGCTGTTTTTT. The variable domain in full, completed from reference TRBV11-2 and TRBJ2-2, reads EAGVAQSPRYKIIEKRQSVAFWCNPISGHATLYWYQQILGQGPKLLIQFQNNGVVDDSQLPKDRFSAERLKGVDSTLKIQPAKLEDSAVYLCASSPLAGGQGGELFFGEGSRLTVL.

A few counts support this clonotype. This chain connects TRBV20-1 to TRBJ1-1; no clear D. The CDR3 covers 11 residues. CDR1 is DFQATT, CDR2 SNEGSKA, per germline (reference sequence). Trimming stripped 8 bases from V and 2 bases from J, with 9 bases between. In DNA, the CDR3 is TGCAGTATGCCGACTAACACTGAAGCTTTCTTT. It codes for CSMPTNTEAFF.

This clonotype has ten or more counts. The chain recombines TRBV2 with TRBJ1-4, with a possible D match to TRBD1 (5 bases). Germline V CDR1 and CDR2: SNHLY, FYNNEI. With 1 base removed from V and 8 bases from J, the gap between germline ends came to 14 bases. CDR3 size: 15 residues. CDR3 protein: CASSEGAGVGEKLFF. The CDR3 DNA reads TGTGCCAGCAGTGAAGGAGCGGGGGTCGGGGAAAAACTGTTTTTT.

The rearrangement links TRBV7-6 to TRBJ2-2; 7 positions agree with TRBD1. Germline V lookup: CDR1 SGHVS, CDR2 FNYEAQ. The CDR3 is made up of 15 amino acids. V trimming: 4 bases; J trimming: 1 base; junction bases outside the gene matches: 3. The CDR3 coding sequence is TGTGCCAGCAGCTGGGACAGAATGAACACCGGGGAGCTGTTTTTT. Translating it yields CASSWDRMNTGELFF.

There are many counts of this clonotype. This chain uses TRBV2 with TRBJ1-3; the D is unclear. The CDR3 covers 14 residues. Germline lookup yields CDR1 SNHLY and CDR2 FYNNEI. V dropped 7 bases and J dropped 0 bases, with 10 bases sitting between them. CDR3 sequence (DNA): TGTGCCAGCAAGGGTAACAGCTCTGGAAACACCATATATTTT. Its protein is CASKGNSSGNTIYF.

This clonotype was found many times. The V call is TRBV18, the J call TRBJ2-7; the match to TRBD1 covers 7 bases. The length of the CDR3 is 15 residues. After removal of 3 bases from V and 1 base from J, the junction contained 6 bases not matched to a gene. Germline loops: CDR1 KGHSH, CDR2 LQKENI. For the CDR3, the DNA is TGTGCCAGCTCACCCAGCGACAGGGCGTCCTACGAGCAGTACTTC. This gives the protein CASSPSDRASYEQYF.

This clonotype was picked up many times. This chain links TRBV6-1 with TRBJ2-1, with 7 nucleotides matching TRBD1. CDR1 MNHNS and CDR2 SASEGT come from the germline V gene. This CDR3 is 15 amino acids long. V lost 5 bases to trimming and J lost 2 bases; unmatched junction nucleotides: 6. DNA of the CDR3: TGTGCCAGCAGTTCAGACAGGGACCCCTACAATGAGCAGTTCTTC. Its protein product is CASSSDRDPYNEQFF.

This clonotype turned up a few times. This chain connects TRBV7-9 to TRBJ2-4; 7 bases map to TRBD2. Germline V gene data show CDR1 as SEHNR and CDR2 as FQNEAQ (reference sequence). The CDR3 length is 15 residues. V lost 4 bases, J lost 3 bases, and 6 bases stayed unmatched. The CDR3 DNA sequence: TGTGCCAGCAGCTCCACGGGAGGAGGCAAAAACATTCAGTACTTC. This translates into CASSSTGGGKNIQYF.

This chain links TRBV4-1 with TRBJ1-5; 8 positions match TRBD1. The CDR3 has 16 amino acids. Per the germline V gene, CDR1 is MGHRA and CDR2 is YSYEKL. V lost 5 bases and J lost 5; bases outside the gene matches: 11. CDR3 residues: CASSSRQGQGDQPQHF. CDR3 sequence (DNA): TGCGCCAGCAGCTCCCGACAGGGGCAAGGGGATCAGCCCCAGCATTTT.

This clonotype was recorded at least ten times. The V and J genes are TRBV2 and TRBJ1-5; maybe TRBD1 (5 bases). Trimming pared 5 bases from V and 0 bases from J, leaving 14 bases between. The CDR3 totals 16 residues. Per germline, CDR1 SNHLY and CDR2 FYNNEI. Here the CDR3 DNA reads TGTGCCAGCAGTCATCAGGGAACTTATAGCAATCAGCCCCAGCATTTT. Encoded protein: CASSHQGTYSNQPQHF.

This clonotype was counted ten times or more. The CDR3 loop reads CAWSEETQYF. The CDR3 region has the DNA TGTGCCTGGAGTGAAGAGACCCAGTACTTC. The chain is built from TRBV30 and TRBJ2-5; no clear D gene. Trimming pared 1 base from V and 3 bases from J, leaving 0 bases between. Germline lookup yields CDR1 GTSNPN and CDR2 SVGIG (reference sequence). The CDR3 consists of 10 residues.

Ten or more counts support this clonotype. V is TRBV11-2 and J is TRBJ2-7, with 12 bases identical to TRBD2. There are 17 residues in the CDR3. The junction had 13 bases not matched to a gene; V was cut back by 5 bases and J by 5 bases. Germline values: CDR1 SGHAT, CDR2 FQNNGV. CDR3 protein: CASSPRRLASGRDEQYF. The CDR3 DNA sequence: TGTGCCAGCAGCCCTCGAAGGTTGGCTAGCGGGAGGGACGAGCAGTACTTC. The complete variable domain, with remaining parts taken from reference TRBV11-2 and TRBJ2-7, reads EAGVAQSPRYKIIEKRQSVAFWCNPISGHATLYWYQQILGQGPKLLIQFQNNGVVDDSQLPKDRFSAERLKGVDSTLKIQPAKLEDSAVYLCASSPRRLASGRDEQYFGPGTRLTVT.

In its sample, this clonotype was seen many times. This rearrangement joins TRBV6-1 to TRBJ2-7; D is unresolved. Germline lookup yields CDR1 MNHNS and CDR2 SASEGT. The length of the CDR3 is 13 residues. Trimming shortened V by 8 bases and J by 4 bases, and 15 bases separated the two germline ends. CDR3: CASRNLGKYEQYF. CDR3 DNA sequence: TGTGCCAGCCGCAATTTGGGGAAATACGAGCAGTACTTC.

This clonotype appeared many times. The rearrangement uses TRBV30 and TRBJ1-1; perhaps TRBD1 as D (6 bases). Germline loops: CDR1 GTSNPN, CDR2 SVGIG (reference sequence). Trimming removed 7 bases from V and 7 bases from J, with 16 bases in between. This CDR3 has 12 amino acids. The CDR3 protein is CASWTDHYEAFF. As DNA, the CDR3 is TGTGCCTCTTGGACAGATCACTATGAAGCTTTCTTT.

This clonotype was observed many times. This chain links TRBV28 with TRBJ2-7; tentatively, D is TRBD1 (6 bases). V lost 6 bases to trimming and J lost 0 bases, with 9 bases between them. Germline-derived CDR1 and CDR2 are MDHEN and SYDVKM. The CDR3 runs 13 residues. CDR3 sequence reads: CASRTGFSYEQYF. For the CDR3, the DNA is TGTGCCAGCAGAACAGGGTTCTCCTACGAGCAGTACTTC.

This clonotype was recorded many times. This chain links TRBV20-1 with TRBJ2-7; 8 bases map to TRBD1. Germline V gene data show CDR1 as DFQATT and CDR2 as SNEGSKA (reference sequence). Trimming cost V 0 bases and J 7 bases; bases outside gene matches: 11. The CDR3 runs 15 residues. Here the CDR3 reads CSARDSDRDVGEQYF. CDR3 nucleotide sequence: TGCAGTGCTAGAGATTCGGACAGGGACGTGGGGGAGCAGTACTTC.

Worth noting for this clonotype: No conserved phenylalanine or tryptophan is present at the end of the CDR3, so a read error is the likely explanation. The J gene is TRBJ2-7, the V gene TRBV27; D perhaps matches TRBD2 (6 bases). The length of the CDR3 is 16 residues. From germline, CDR1 is MNHEY and CDR2 SMNVEV (reference sequence). This CDR3 is CASSLYAGSRSYEQYS. The DNA of the CDR3 is TGTGCTAGCAGTTTATATGCCGGGAGCCGCTCCTACGAGCAGTACTCC.

The chain has TRBV5-4 and TRBJ2-1; D possibly corresponds to TRBD1 (5 bases). The CDR3 totals 15 residues. The germline V gene encodes CDR1 SGHNT and CDR2 YYREEE (reference sequence). With 5 bases removed from V and 9 bases from J, the gap between germline ends came to 21 bases. CDR3 sequence (DNA): TGTGCCAGCAGTTCATCCGACAGACCTTTGGGTGAGCAGTTCTTC. It translates to CASSSSDRPLGEQFF.

This clonotype was picked up many times. The V gene is TRBV6-2 or TRBV6-3, the J gene TRBJ2-7; 10 bases align to TRBD2. Germline loops: CDR1 MNHEY, CDR2 SVGEGT. The CDR3 is made up of 15 amino acids. With V trimmed by 5 bases and J by 4 bases, 8 bases remained unmatched. CDR3 in DNA: TGTGCCAGCAGTCTAACTAGCGGGATTGGATACGAGCAGTACTTC. This gives the protein CASSLTSGIGYEQYF.

Only a few counts were recorded for this clonotype. One end of the junction is discordant with germline, which a read error may explain. J is TRBJ1-3 and V is TRBV5-6; D is unresolved. Germline assignment: CDR1 SGHDT and CDR2 YYEEEE. This CDR3 is 13 amino acids long. CDR3 nucleotide sequence: TGTGCCAGCAGCCTATCGCCGAGGCAGCCGTTGCATTTT. It translates to CASSLSPRQPLHF.

This clonotype was picked up many times. This chain connects TRBV3-1 to TRBJ2-1; 10 bases agree with TRBD2. The CDR3 is 17 residues long. Germline trimming cut 0 bases from V and 4 bases from J; bases unmatched to any gene: 6. The germline CDR1 and CDR2 sequences are LGHDT and YNNKEL (reference sequence). Here the CDR3 DNA reads TGTGCCAGCAGCCAAGAGGGAGGACTAGCGGCTTACAATGAGCAGTTCTTC. This translates into CASSQEGGLAAYNEQFF.